This paragraph reports one TCR beta chain. Its antigen remains unknown. This sample was included in a study of cytomegalovirus exposure and HLA in healthy donors. Study-level points and caveats: A prior analysis recorded that most TCR beta V segments were productive about 87% or about 30% of the time. CMV serostatus was the sole immune exposure information available.

Germline CDR1 reads SGHTA; CDR2 reads FQGNSA. The CDR3 contains 15 residues. V lost 3 bases, J lost 6 bases, and 14 bases lay in between. Both 60 Vbeta primers and 13 Jbeta primers went into the PCR. Sequencing was performed with immunoSEQ multiplex PCR; in TCRdb, only in-frame clones are kept and a portion is missing. Among around 120,000 clones listed, about four fifths were seen once. The clonotype originates from a female donor in good health and CMV-seropositive. The chain uses TRBV7-2 and TRBJ2-2, with a tentative D call TRBD1 (6 bases). Sequencing was performed on PBMCs. CDR3 sequence reads: CASSLVTGAAGELFF. CDR3 bases: TGTGCCAGCAGCTTGGTGACAGGCGCCGCCGGGGAGCTGTTTTTT.